A single sample gave rise to the 27 T cell receptor beta chains below, sequenced in a study of blood T cell repertoires in COVID-19. Repertoires were generated with immunoSEQ multiplex PCR, while TCRdb's copy carries only in-frame clones and drops some. The sample includes 74,000 or so clones, around 87% of them seen just once. Sequenced sample: peripheral blood. The receptors derive from a middle-aged man with acute or convalescent COVID-19.

The chain is built from TRBV10-3 and TRBJ2-4; perhaps TRBD2 as D (6 bases). CDR3 length: 14 amino acids. Germline loops: CDR1 ENHRY, CDR2 SYGVKD. Trimming removed 3 bases at V and 6 bases at J, with 12 bases between. This CDR3 is CAISDEGTGNIQYF. The CDR3 DNA reads as TGTGCCATCAGTGATGAGGGGACTGGAAACATTCAGTACTTC.

This rearrangement joins TRBV24-1 to TRBJ2-1, with D maybe TRBD2 (7 bases). Trimming stripped 1 base from V and 6 bases from J, with 9 bases between. Per the germline V gene, CDR1 is KGHDR and CDR2 is SFDVKD. The CDR3 extends over 14 amino acids. Here the CDR3 reads CATSDFGGRNEQFF. CDR3 DNA: TGTGCCACCAGTGATTTCGGGGGGCGCAATGAGCAGTTCTTC.

J is TRBJ2-5 and V is TRBV11-2; TRBD2 might be the D (6 bases). CDR1 and CDR2 from the germline V gene are SGHAT and FQNNGV. CDR3 length: 15 residues. Trimming took off 1 base at V and 4 bases at J, with 13 bases between the two ends. The CDR3 region is CASSLAWAGRETQYF. The CDR3 coding sequence is TGTGCCAGCAGCTTAGCGTGGGCGGGAAGAGAGACCCAGTACTTC.

The chain joins TRBV18 to TRBJ2-1, with D unresolved. This CDR3 is 16 amino acids long. Trimming removed 3 bases at V and 3 bases at J, with 15 bases between. Germline V gives CDR1 KGHSH, CDR2 LQKENI. As DNA, the CDR3 is TGTGCCAGCTCACCCAACTCGAGCCCGGTCTACAATGAGCAGTTCTTC. It yields the protein CASSPNSSPVYNEQFF. Supplemented by reference TRBV18 and TRBJ2-1, the full variable domain reads NAGVMQNPRHLVRRRGQEARLRCSPMKGHSHVYWYRQLPEEGLKFMVYLQKENIIDESGMPKERFSAEFPKEGPSILRIQQVVRGDSAAYFCASSPNSSPVYNEQFFGPGTRLTVL.

V gene TRBV19 combines with J gene TRBJ1-1, with D perhaps TRBD1 (5 bases). CDR3 length equals 14 residues. The germline V gene encodes CDR1 LNHDA and CDR2 SQIVND (reference sequence). Trimming removed 5 bases from V and 1 base from J, with 11 bases in between. The CDR3 protein is CASSLRQRNTEAFF. The CDR3 bases are TGTGCCAGTAGTCTTCGACAGAGGAACACTGAAGCTTTCTTT.

This clone was observed a handful of times. The gene calls are TRBV30 and TRBJ1-1, with D perhaps TRBD1 (5 bases). The germline V gene has CDR1 GTSNPN and CDR2 SVGIG (reference sequence). The CDR3 has 13 amino acids. V dropped 0 bases and J dropped 3 bases, with 8 bases sitting between them. The CDR3 sequence: CAWSVGDDTEAFF. The CDR3 DNA follows: TGTGCCTGGAGTGTAGGGGATGACACTGAAGCTTTCTTT. The full variable domain, in which reference TRBV30 and TRBJ1-1 provide the parts outside the CDR3, is SQTIHQWPATLVQPVGSPLSLECTVEGTSNPNLYWYRQAAGRGLQLLFYSVGIGQISSEVPQNLSASRPQDRQFILSSKKLLLSDSGFYLCAWSVGDDTEAFFGQGTRLTVV.

V gene TRBV27 combines with J gene TRBJ1-5, with a weak D call TRBD1 (5 bases). The CDR3 runs 21 residues. Trimming took 3 bases from V and 0 from J, leaving 27 bases between them. Germline V CDR1 and CDR2: MNHEY, SMNVEV (reference sequence). CDR3 DNA sequence: TGTGCCAGCAGTTTTCCTTTTCAAGGGGCTTTGACGGGTTTTAGCAATCAGCCCCAGCATTTT. It is translated as CASSFPFQGALTGFSNQPQHF.

The count of this clone is one. The rearrangement joins TRBV30 to TRBJ2-2; D may be TRBD2 (6 bases). Germline values: CDR1 GTSNPN, CDR2 SVGIG (reference sequence). The CDR3 is 13 residues long. V dropped 3 bases and J dropped 6 bases, with 11 bases sitting between them. DNA of the CDR3: TGTGCCTGGAGCCCGGGGGAGGCCGGGGAGCTGTTTTTT. Encoded protein: CAWSPGEAGELFF.

The genes are TRBV4-1 and TRBJ2-2; TRBD2 aligns across 8 bases. The CDR3 spans 18 residues. The germline V gene encodes CDR1 MGHRA and CDR2 YSYEKL. V gave up 4 bases and J gave up 3 bases; unmatched junction bases: 13. Here the CDR3 DNA reads TGCGCCAGCAGCCCAGGAGGATTTAGCGGGGCTGACACCGGGGAGCTGTTTTTT. As protein: CASSPGGFSGADTGELFF.

The chain is built from TRBV2 and TRBJ1-5, with 8 positions matching TRBD1. The V and J ends lost 6 bases and 2 bases, in that order; junction bases with no gene match: 6. Germline V gene lookup returns CDR1 SNHLY and CDR2 FYNNEI. The CDR3 is 15 amino acids. CDR3 amino acids: CASSGQGEGNQPQHF. CDR3 nucleotides: TGTGCCAGCAGCGGACAGGGTGAAGGCAATCAGCCCCAGCATTTT.

V is TRBV18 and J is TRBJ2-5; perhaps TRBD1 as D (6 bases). V was clipped by 3 bases and J by 7 bases, with 18 bases between them. CDR3 length: 15 residues. Looked up from germline, CDR1 is KGHSH and CDR2 is LQKENI. This CDR3 reads CASSPDQGNRGTQYF. CDR3 nucleotides: TGTGCCAGCTCACCCGACCAGGGGAATCGTGGGACCCAGTACTTC.

The genes are TRBV5-5 and TRBJ2-5; 8 nucleotides line up with TRBD2. After removal of 3 bases from V and 5 bases from J, the junction contained 9 bases not matched to a gene. Germline V gene sequence: CDR1 SGHKS, CDR2 YYEKEE (reference sequence). This CDR3 spans 15 amino acids. CDR3 sequence reads: CASSSTGTREETQYF. The CDR3 DNA reads as TGTGCCAGCAGCTCGACCGGGACTAGGGAGGAGACCCAGTACTTC.

The CDR3 bases are TGTGCAAGTCGGCCCCCAGGGACTAGCAGCTACTCCGAGACCCAGTACTTC. As protein: CASRPPGTSSYSETQYF. This chain joins TRBV12-2 and TRBJ2-5; whether TRBD2, the table's D call, matches the DNA was not checked. TRBV12-2 is marked as a pseudogene. CDR3 length: 17 amino acids.

This rearrangement joins TRBV30 to TRBJ1-5; possible D gene TRBD1, 6 bases. Trimming removed 0 bases from V and 7 bases from J, with 10 bases in between. This CDR3 contains 13 residues. From germline, CDR1 is GTSNPN and CDR2 SVGIG (reference sequence). CDR3 sequence: CAWSVGGDQPQHF. Written as DNA, the CDR3 is TGTGCCTGGAGTGTAGGGGGGGACCAGCCCCAGCATTTT.

About this clone: Other DNA sequences of this sample code for an identical CDR3. The J gene is TRBJ1-1, the V gene TRBV6-6; TRBD1 agrees at 7 bases. Trimming took 8 bases from V and 4 from J; bases not matched to a gene: 7. This CDR3 has 13 residues. CDR1 and CDR2 from the germline V gene are MNHNY and SVGAGI (reference sequence). The CDR3 is CASPRQGGTEAFF. As DNA, the CDR3 is TGTGCCAGCCCCCGACAGGGCGGCACTGAAGCTTTCTTT.

The rearrangement links TRBV4-3 to TRBJ2-1; D perhaps matches TRBD2 (6 bases). The CDR3 length is 15 residues. Germline V lookup: CDR1 LGHNA, CDR2 YSLEER. The V gene lost 1 base and the J gene lost 5 bases, with 12 bases spanning the gap. CDR3 region: CASSQGTITNNEQFF. The CDR3 DNA follows: TGCGCCAGCAGCCAAGGGACTATAACGAACAATGAGCAGTTCTTC.

This clone is a singleton in its sample. This chain links TRBV6-2 or TRBV6-3 with TRBJ1-5, with a weak D call TRBD1 (6 bases). The CDR3 sequence is 18 residues long. Trimming took off 0 bases at V and 5 bases at J, with 20 bases between the two ends. CDR1 is MNHEY, CDR2 SVGEGT, per germline. The CDR3 DNA sequence: TGTGCCAGCAGTTACTCGTTGTCCCGTGGACAGTTAGATCAGCCCCAGCATTTT. The encoded protein is CASSYSLSRGQLDQPQHF.

The chain has TRBV5-6 and TRBJ2-1; 7 nucleotides align to TRBD2. Germline V gives CDR1 SGHDT, CDR2 YYEEEE. The V and J ends lost 4 bases and 2 bases, in that order; junction bases with no gene match: 9. This CDR3 has 16 residues. The CDR3 nucleotides read TGTGCCAGCAGCCCTCCTGGCGGGAGTCCCTACAATGAGCAGTTCTTC. Protein product: CASSPPGGSPYNEQFF.

The chain combines TRBV5-5 with TRBJ2-7; a weak D match, TRBD2 (5 bases). The CDR3 covers 13 residues. Germline assignment: CDR1 SGHKS and CDR2 YYEKEE (reference sequence). Trimming shortened V by 7 bases and J by 0 bases, and 11 bases separated the two germline ends. The CDR3 region is CASRGGNSYEQYV. CDR3 coding DNA: TGTGCCAGCCGAGGAGGAAACTCCTACGAGCAGTACGTC.

V gene TRBV6-1 combines with J gene TRBJ1-4; 9 bases align to TRBD1. The CDR3 is 16 amino acids. Trimming removed 3 bases from V and 10 bases from J; junction bases left unmatched: 12. Germline values: CDR1 MNHNS, CDR2 SASEGT. The CDR3 protein is CASSETPGQGFGKLFF. In DNA, the CDR3 is TGTGCCAGCAGTGAGACTCCGGGACAGGGTTTCGGAAAACTGTTTTTT.

The chain combines TRBV5-4 with TRBJ2-7; TRBD2 agrees at 11 bases. There are 14 residues in the CDR3. The J segment lost 3 bases and the V segment lost 4 bases, leaving 3 bases of the junction unmatched. The germline V gene has CDR1 SGHNT and CDR2 YYREEE (reference sequence). The CDR3 spells CASSAGLADYEQYV. CDR3 DNA: TGTGCCAGCAGCGCGGGACTAGCGGACTACGAGCAGTACGTC.

The chain uses TRBV27 and TRBJ1-3, with TRBD1 matching 10 bases. This CDR3 spans 13 amino acids. CDR1 and CDR2 from the germline V gene are MNHEY and SMNVEV (reference sequence). The trim removed 6 bases at V and 9 bases at J, leaving 5 bases unmatched. This CDR3 reads CASRPGQGSTIYF. Written as DNA, the CDR3 is TGTGCCAGCAGACCGGGACAGGGGAGCACCATATATTTT.

The V call is TRBV29-1, the J call TRBJ2-2, with 13 bases matching TRBD2. This CDR3 comprises 17 residues. The J segment lost 5 bases and the V segment lost 7 bases, leaving 13 bases of the junction unmatched. Germline CDR1 is SQVTM and CDR2 is ANQGSEA. DNA of the CDR3: TGCAGCGCCAGATCCGGACTAGCGGGAGTTCAAACCGGGGAGCTGTTTTTT. Amino acids: CSARSGLAGVQTGELFF.

Of note for this clone: The DNA is omitted, as the CDR3 cannot be located on it reliably, and the CDR3 follows TCRdb's listing. J is TRBJ2-1 and V is TRBV19; TRBD2 is the table's D call and was not checked against the DNA. Germline V CDR1 and CDR2: LNHDA, SQIVND (reference sequence). The CDR3 is 14 residues long, counting both termini. The CDR3 spells CASTSGLAFDEQFF.

The rearrangement links TRBV7-3 to TRBJ2-3, with TRBD2 matching 10 bases. CDR1 is SGHTA, CDR2 FQGTGA, per germline. CDR3 size: 14 residues. Trimming removed 7 bases from V and 5 bases from J; junction bases left unmatched: 6. CDR3 loop: CASTSGRSGDTQYF. The CDR3 DNA reads as TGTGCCAGCACTAGCGGGAGATCGGGAGATACGCAGTATTTT.

The gene calls are TRBV7-9 and TRBJ2-1; no clear D. Between the trimmed V and J ends, which lost 3 bases and 7 bases, there was a span of 10 bases. This CDR3 comprises 13 residues. The germline V gene has CDR1 SEHNR and CDR2 FQNEAQ (reference sequence). DNA for the CDR3: TGTGCCAGCAGCTTCCCCTCGGAGAATGAGCAGTTCTTC. Translating it yields CASSFPSENEQFF.

This chain joins TRBV28 and TRBJ2-3; the match to TRBD1 covers 9 bases. The J segment lost 4 bases and the V segment lost 3 bases, leaving 11 bases of the junction unmatched. Germline V gene sequence: CDR1 MDHEN, CDR2 SYDVKM. The CDR3 totals 17 residues. In DNA form, the CDR3 reads TGTGCCAGCAGTTTCCCCCCCGGGACAGGGATCGCAGATACGCAGTATTTT. As protein: CASSFPPGTGIADTQYF.